This T cell receptor beta chain was profiled in a study of blood T cell repertoires in COVID-19. Overall study context: The United States, Italy and Spain supplied acute and convalescent COVID-19 samples. PBMCs, B-cell-depleted T cells, or T cells provided the cDNA or gDNA that made up the material.

In the source study's methods: Estimated nucleated cell counts came from reference gene primer amplification. Sequenced by immunoSEQ multiplex PCR; TCRdb stores in-frame clones only, minus some. V and J calls and clone size come straight from that table; D and trimming were deduced from the DNA. The repertoire has under 150,000 clones, about 80% of them found once; the top ten carry about 8.1%. The material sequenced was peripheral blood. This receptor was identified in a woman aged 40 to 50 with acute or convalescent COVID-19.

Here the CDR3 DNA reads TGCAGCGTTGAGGGGCTAAAGCCAGATACGCAGTATTTT. Amino acid sequence: CSVEGLKPDTQYF. The chain couples TRBV29-1 to TRBJ2-3; D possibly corresponds to TRBD1 (5 bases). Germline CDR1 reads SQVTM; CDR2 reads ANQGSEA. Deletions cut 3 bases from V and 4 bases from J, with 11 bases between. The CDR3 consists of 13 residues.